Shown below are 5 T cell receptor beta chains from a single sample sequenced in a study of blood T cell repertoires in COVID-19. The data were produced by immunoSEQ multiplex PCR, yet TCRdb's version contains in-frame clones alone and is incomplete. The table has a few hundred thousand clones, roughly 91% seen once. Sequenced input: PBMCs or T cells enriched from blood (not recorded which). These receptors originate from a man aged 25-40 years in a cohort exposed to, infected with or recovered from COVID-19 (not recorded which).

This clone appeared a few times. This chain connects TRBV18 to TRBJ2-7, with 7 bases that match TRBD1. The CDR3 is made up of 14 amino acids. CDR1 KGHSH and CDR2 LQKENI come from the germline V gene. V lost 2 bases and J lost 4; bases outside the gene matches: 5. The CDR3: CASSPYRGGYEQYF. CDR3 in DNA: TGTGCCAGCTCACCATACAGGGGTGGGTACGAGCAGTACTTC.

Comment on this clone: Germline and junction disagree at one end, which may indicate a read error. The chain joins TRBV12-3 or TRBV12-4 to TRBJ1-5; D remains ambiguous. The CDR3 consists of 11 residues. The CDR3 DNA is TGTGCCAGCAGTTTAGATCGGGTTAGGAGCTTT. It encodes CASSLDRVRSF.

The J gene is TRBJ2-7, the V gene TRBV7-3, with 9 bases identical to TRBD1. Germline V CDR1 and CDR2: SGHTA, FQGTGA. The CDR3 runs to 15 residues. With V trimmed by 5 bases and J by 1 base, 6 bases remained unmatched. CDR3 bases: TGTGCCAGCAGCCCCGGCGGGACAGGGTCCTACGAGCAGTACTTC. This encodes CASSPGGTGSYEQYF. Full variable domain (outside the CDR3, taken from reference TRBV7-3 and TRBJ2-7): GAGVSQTPSNKVTEKGKYVELRCDPISGHTALYWYRQSLGQGPEFLIYFQGTGAADDSGLPNDRFFAVRPEGSVSTLKIQRTERGDSAVYLCASSPGGTGSYEQYFGPGTRLTVT.

V is TRBV19 and J is TRBJ1-5; D unclear. Germline V gene sequence: CDR1 LNHDA, CDR2 SQIVND (reference sequence). Trimming shortened V by 0 bases and J by 1 base, and 13 bases separated the two germline ends. The CDR3 is made up of 17 amino acids. CDR3: CASSIDTTSWSNQPQHF. CDR3 DNA: TGTGCCAGTAGTATAGATACCACGAGTTGGAGCAATCAGCCCCAGCATTTT.

The chain carries TRBV19 and TRBJ2-2; 8 nucleotides agree with TRBD1. The CDR3 consists of 15 residues. V was pared by 4 bases and J by 3 bases, with 4 bases of the junction left unmatched. Germline CDR1 and CDR2: LNHDA and SQIVND (reference sequence). The CDR3 DNA sequence: TGTGCCAGTAGTACCGACAGGGGTTACACCGGGGAGCTGTTTTTT. Protein product: CASSTDRGYTGELFF.